This is a list of T cell receptor beta chains from one sample in a study of OX40 agonist ivuxolimab in advanced cancers. Some clones are missing from TCRdb's copy, which holds only in-frame ones; the method was immunoSEQ multiplex PCR. The repertoire includes 100,000 to 120,000 clones, approximately 90% of them detected once, and less than 0.3% sits in the top ten. The starting material was CD4+ or CD8+ T cells sorted from blood, obtained in a trial of the OX40 agonist ivuxolimab. The receptors shown here come from an adult with an advanced solid tumor such as melanoma, head and neck, liver or kidney cancer. CDR3s include the opening cysteine and the closing phenylalanine or tryptophan.

TRBV18 CASSDNRPAGGDEQFF
TRBV19 CASSIGNRDSPLHF
TRBV11-1 CASTLSPGVAYEQYF
TRBV5-8 CASSLTRAEQFF
TRBV6-1 CASSEGQGPYYGYTF
TRBV4-2 CASSHPQGAQGTEAFF
TRBV18 CASSRYSGLNNEQFF
TRBV11-2 CASSSNPRSSGNTIYF
TRBV5-1 CASSAGQLAYNSPLHF
TRBV18 CASSLGQGELNYGYTF
TRBV6-6 CASSLREDTEAFF
TRBV7-9 CASSLTAPAEAFF
TRBV25-1 CASSHVRRGAETQYF
TRBV6-6 CASNQGNGEAFF
TRBV5-6 CASSFFSGEQFF
TRBV7-2 CASSPPDSLPYGYTF
TRBV6-5 CASSYGGQGAKQYF
TRBV14 CASSQVGHQETQYF
TRBV2 CASSAGGHPGEQYF
TRBV11-2 CASSLDQVPGNTIYF
TRBV4-1 CASSQDAAGNGNTIYF
TRBV5-1 CASSGYGGSYEQYF
TRBV6-1 CASTDRAINIAFF
TRBV7-9 CASSLEQGNTEAFF
TRBV7-2 CASTKQGGDGYTF
TRBV30 CAAQQGLNTEAFF
TRBV19 CASSIMGQASNQPQHF
TRBV14 CASSLRTGREFADTQYF
TRBV5-1 CASSPGTNNEKLFF
TRBV6-4 CASSVGTGDGYGYTF
TRBV23-1 CASRSEGFHEQYF
TRBV4-2 CASSRYSNQPQHF
TRBV28 CAVQGINQPQHF
TRBV18 CASSQDRSQPQHF
TRBV16 CASGKGGFSYEQYF
TRBV2 CASRSDRLKNIQYF
TRBV7-9 CASSLDRDEQYF
TRBV19 CASSIAGSDYEQYF
TRBV5-1 CASRGAEGPNYGYTF
TRBV15 CATSRDRASGAYEQYF
TRBV28 CASTTGGGGEQYF
TRBV4-3 CASSQSSWDNEQFF
TRBV19 CASSISVEGVDQPQHF
TRBV7-9 CASSLGPQKLFF
TRBV7-8 CASSLDRATNYGYTF
TRBV7-2 CASSHSASDPYEQYF
TRBV4-3 CASSQGRDRGGGNTIYF
TRBV7-9 CASSPTPGQRSSGNTIYF
TRBV14 CASSPQTGMVNTEAFF
TRBV27 CASKGSYLNVAFF
TRBV9 CASSVEPGGYNEQFF
TRBV9 CASSVGGTGQGGTDTQYF
TRBV7-9 CASSLFQGAGETQYF
TRBV7-6 CASSQGQGGNQPQHF
TRBV11-2 CASSYSQETQYF